These T cell receptor beta chains were read from a single sample in a study of T cells in Graves' hyperthyroidism and ophthalmopathy. One entry per CDR3 protein results from TCRdb running MiXCR on the multiplex PCR reads. The sample shows a few hundred thousand distinct CDR3 sequences, around 15% of them seen only once. The material sequenced was blood. The source of these receptors is a woman aged 40 to 49 with Graves' ophthalmopathy. Both conserved end residues are part of each CDR3. The D gene is left open where the match is weak. For some rows the clone size is stated as once, few or many, or as a class when expanded; others skip it.

>TRBV6-6|TRBJ2-1|NA|NA
CASSYQLGGADEQFF
TGTGCCAGCAGTTACCAACTGGGGGGGGCTGATGAGCAGTTCTTC
>TRBV11-3|TRBJ2-5|many|NA
CASSLIGLGETQYF
TGTGCCAGCAGCTTAATAGGGTTGGGGGAGACCCAGTACTTC
>TRBV7-9|TRBJ1-1|many|NA
CASSLFLDPLATEAFF
TGTGCCAGCAGCTTATTTCTGGACCCCTTGGCCACTGAAGCTTTCTTT
>TRBV2|TRBJ2-3|many|TRBD2
CASSSGGAWADTQYF
TGTGCCAGCTCCAGCGGGGGGGCCTGGGCAGATACGCAGTATTTT
>TRBV6-1|TRBJ1-1|many|NA
CASSYLEAVGTEAFF
TGTGCCAGCAGTTACCTGGAGGCAGTCGGCACTGAAGCTTTCTTT
>TRBV28|TRBJ2-1|many|TRBD2
CASRTMLAGAARDEQFF
TGTGCCAGCAGGACCATGCTCGCGGGAGCAGCCAGGGATGAGCAGTTCTTC
>TRBV20-1|TRBJ1-2|NA|NA
CSARNTGVGGYTF
TGCAGTGCCCGCAACACGGGGGTGGGCGGCTACACCTTC
>TRBV6-5|TRBJ2-1|many|NA
CASSYSLGGGGSYNEQFF
TGTGCCAGCAGTTACTCCCTGGGCGGGGGCGGGTCCTACAATGAGCAGTTCTTC
>TRBV9|TRBJ1-4|many|NA
CASSVTGNEKLFF
TGTGCCAGCAGCGTAACCGGTAATGAAAAACTGTTTTTT
>TRBV19|TRBJ2-7|many|TRBD1
CASRWGTGNEQYF
TGTGCCAGTAGGTGGGGGACAGGGAACGAGCAGTACTTC
>TRBV7-9|TRBJ2-5|many|NA
CASSFKGPLGAQETQYF
TGTGCCAGCAGCTTTAAGGGACCCCTAGGGGCCCAAGAGACCCAGTACTTC
>TRBV19|TRBJ2-2|many|NA
CASSTLGRQGPNTGELFF
TGTGCCAGTAGTACTTTGGGGCGGCAGGGACCAAACACCGGGGAGCTGTTTTTT
>TRBV3-1|TRBJ1-1|many|TRBD1
CASSVYRGGEAFF
TGTGCCAGCAGCGTATACAGGGGAGGTGAAGCTTTCTTT
>TRBV20-1|TRBJ2-7|many|NA
CSARDPLVSSYEQYF
TGCAGTGCTAGAGATCCCCTAGTTAGCTCCTACGAGCAGTACTTC
>TRBV7-8|TRBJ1-5|many|NA
CASALQGHQPQHF
TGTGCCAGCGCATTGCAGGGCCACCAGCCCCAGCATTTT
>TRBV9|TRBJ1-3|few|NA
CASNPGDSGNTIYF
TGTGCCAGCAATCCCGGGGACTCTGGAAACACCATATATTTT
>TRBV19|TRBJ1-6|many|NA
CASGLTENSPLHF
TGTGCCAGTGGTCTGACAGAGAATTCACCCCTCCACTTT
>TRBV11-2|TRBJ2-4|many|NA
CASSLVFGVGAAQGAKNIQYF
TGTGCCAGCAGCTTGGTTTTCGGGGTTGGGGCGGCTCAAGGGGCCAAAAACATTCAGTACTTC
>TRBV7-9|TRBJ2-2|few|NA
CASRDHRVDTGELFF
TGTGCCAGCAGAGACCACAGGGTTGACACCGGGGAGCTGTTTTTT
>TRBV5-1|TRBJ2-1|once|TRBD1
CASSLTGTGGTGNEQFF
TGCGCCAGCAGCTTGACCGGGACAGGGGGGACTGGCAATGAGCAGTTCTTC
>TRBV6-9|TRBJ1-3|many|NA
CASSYLGSGNTIYF
TGTGCCAGCAGTTATTTAGGATCGGGAAACACCATATATTTT
>TRBV18|TRBJ2-7|NA|TRBD1
CASSDLPGTGVFEQYF
TGTGCCAGCTCGGATCTCCCCGGGACAGGGGTGTTCGAGCAGTACTTC
>TRBV7-2|TRBJ1-5|few|NA
CASSSLPGLNQPQHF
TGTGCCAGCAGCTCTCTCCCAGGGCTCAATCAGCCCCAGCATTTT
>TRBV12-3/TRBV12-4|TRBJ1-2|many|NA
CASRKQDLGSYTF
TGTGCCAGCAGGAAACAGGACCTCGGGAGCTACACCTTC
>TRBV7-9|TRBJ2-1|few|NA
CASSWTPNEQFF
TGTGCCAGCAGCTGGACTCCCAATGAGCAGTTCTTC
>TRBV5-5|TRBJ2-7|NA|NA
CASGIRGAGDREQYF
TGTGCCAGCGGCATCCGCGGGGCAGGGGACCGCGAGCAGTACTTC
>TRBV2|TRBJ2-7|many|NA
CASSEPDGNYEQYF
TGTGCCAGCAGTGAGCCGGACGGAAACTACGAGCAGTACTTC
>TRBV5-1|TRBJ2-1|many|NA
CASSSDSTYNEQFF
TGCGCCAGCAGCTCGGACAGCACTTACAATGAGCAGTTCTTC
>TRBV28|TRBJ1-1|many|NA
CASSLVQRNTEAFF
TGTGCCAGCAGTTTGGTACAGAGGAACACTGAAGCTTTCTTT
>TRBV12-3/TRBV12-4|TRBJ2-1|many|TRBD2
CASSLAALAGPPYNEQFF
TGTGCCAGCAGTTTAGCGGCCCTAGCGGGGCCCCCTTACAATGAGCAGTTCTTC
>TRBV10-3|TRBJ2-1|many|TRBD2
CAISDGEGLDEQFF
TGTGCCATCAGTGACGGGGAGGGCCTAGATGAGCAGTTCTTC
>TRBV4-1|TRBJ1-5|NA|TRBD1
CASSQVTGGGQPQHF
TGCGCCAGCAGCCAAGTGACAGGGGGCGGTCAGCCCCAGCATTTT
>TRBV2|TRBJ1-4|many|NA
CASSEERVYDEKLFF
TGTGCCAGCAGTGAAGAGAGAGTCTACGATGAAAAACTGTTTTTT
>TRBV28|TRBJ2-7|many|NA
CASSFDRPPYEQYF
TGTGCCAGCAGTTTCGACAGGCCGCCCTACGAGCAGTACTTC
>TRBV12-3/TRBV12-4|TRBJ2-1|NA|TRBD2
CASSQTSGSNNEQFF
TGTGCCAGCAGTCAAACTAGCGGATCTAACAATGAGCAGTTCTTC
>TRBV28|TRBJ1-4|many|NA
CASRGVGEKLFF
TGTGCCAGCAGGGGGGTGGGCGAAAAACTGTTTTTT
>TRBV20-1|TRBJ2-1|NA|NA
CSARGYSGSSYNEQFF
TGCAGTGCTAGAGGTTATAGCGGCAGCTCCTACAATGAGCAGTTCTTC
>TRBV27|TRBJ2-1|few|NA
CASSLGRPGSWNNEQFF
TGTGCCAGCAGTTTAGGGCGCCCCGGGAGTTGGAACAATGAGCAGTTCTTC
>TRBV28|TRBJ2-4|NA|NA
CASSATGRENIQYF
TGTGCCAGCAGCGCGACAGGGAGGGAAAACATTCAGTACTTC
>TRBV20-1|TRBJ2-7|few|NA
CSAPGMAQPLGEQYF
TGCAGTGCTCCGGGGATGGCCCAACCTCTAGGCGAGCAGTACTTC
>TRBV29-1|TRBJ2-7|NA|NA
CSVEKGARGEQYF
TGCAGCGTTGAGAAGGGAGCTCGTGGGGAGCAGTACTTC
>TRBV2|TRBJ2-5|NA|NA
CASNRGLEETQYF
TGTGCCAGCAACCGGGGACTTGAAGAGACCCAGTACTTC
>TRBV2|TRBJ1-5|many|NA
CASGVQGIGNQPQHF
TGTGCCAGCGGAGTACAGGGAATTGGCAATCAGCCCCAGCATTTT
>TRBV11-2|TRBJ2-2|many|TRBD2
CASRPLAGGELFF
TGTGCCAGCAGGCCACTAGCGGGCGGGGAGCTGTTTTTT
>TRBV5-8|TRBJ1-5|NA|NA
CASSSGANWGQPQHF
TGTGCCAGCAGCTCGGGGGCCAACTGGGGCCAGCCCCAGCATTTT
>TRBV20-1|TRBJ2-7|many|TRBD2
CSATGLAGAEEQYF
TGCAGTGCTACCGGACTAGCGGGAGCAGAAGAGCAGTACTTC
>TRBV6-1|TRBJ1-3|many|NA
CASSPRPTRFSGNTIYF
TGTGCCAGCAGTCCGCGGCCGACACGGTTCTCTGGAAACACCATATATTTT
>TRBV7-6|TRBJ2-5|NA|NA
CASSSSGPRWYF
TGTGCCAGCAGCTCGTCGGGGCCTAGGTGGTACTTC
>TRBV20-1|TRBJ2-1|many|TRBD1
CSALPGQGVVEQFF
TGCAGTGCTCTACCGGGACAGGGGGTGGTTGAGCAGTTCTTC
>TRBV10-3|TRBJ2-7|few|NA
CAIRGPSPYEQYF
TGTGCCATCAGGGGACCTAGTCCCTACGAGCAGTACTTC
>TRBV29-1|TRBJ2-7|many|NA
CSAEGSSSYEQYF
TGCAGCGCGGAGGGGTCGAGCTCCTACGAGCAGTACTTC
>TRBV10-3|TRBJ1-5|many|NA
CAISESLSPYSNQPQHF
TGTGCCATCAGTGAGTCGTTAAGCCCATATAGCAATCAGCCCCAGCATTTT
>TRBV9|TRBJ2-7|NA|TRBD1
CASSVAYDGTGGDEQYF
TGTGCCAGCAGCGTAGCCTACGACGGAACAGGGGGCGACGAGCAGTACTTC
>TRBV12-3/TRBV12-4|TRBJ2-3|many|TRBD2
CASTRRGGGVGTDTQYF
TGTGCCAGCACTAGGCGTGGCGGGGGGGTAGGAACAGATACGCAGTATTTT
>TRBV10-3|TRBJ2-7|NA|NA
CAISEQTGPQYF
TGTGCCATCAGTGAGCAGACCGGCCCGCAGTACTTC